This passage covers 14 T cell receptor beta chains from one sample sequenced in a study of blood T cells in healthy people across ages. Alongside a J-beta primer mix, a sample-barcoded 5' primer served in a second PCR lasting about 7 to 12 cycles. Each CDR3 protein is one row after TCRdb ran MiXCR on the 5' RACE reads. The data show some 1,500,000 distinct CDR3 sequences, about 42% seen once. Material: blood. These receptors were collected from a woman aged 18-30 years in good health.

The chain joins TRBV3-1 to TRBJ2-1, with D perhaps TRBD2 (5 bases). Between the trimmed V and J ends, which lost 4 bases and 0 bases, there was a span of 19 bases. Germline CDR1 and CDR2: LGHDT and YNNKEL (reference sequence). The CDR3 spans 18 residues. The CDR3 loop reads CASSLAGGMGSSYNEQFF. CDR3 bases: TGTGCCAGCAGCCTAGCCGGAGGTATGGGGAGCTCCTACAATGAGCAGTTCTTC.

The chain has TRBV4-3 and TRBJ1-1; possibly TRBD1 for D (5 bases). This CDR3 has 14 amino acids. V lost 4 bases and J 7 bases, leaving 16 bases between the germline ends. Germline lookup yields CDR1 LGHNA and CDR2 YSLEER. CDR3 amino acids: CASSPSVGGSEAFF. The CDR3 DNA follows: TGCGCCAGCAGCCCCTCCGTTGGGGGGAGTGAAGCTTTCTTT.

The table lists this clonotype with a count of one. This chain connects TRBV25-1 to TRBJ1-6; a possible D gene is TRBD1 (6 bases). The CDR3 runs to 16 residues. V gave up 0 bases and J gave up 10 bases, with 16 bases separating them. The germline CDR1 and CDR2 sequences are MGHDK and SYGVNS. The CDR3 loop is CASSEYYAGAGSPLHF. The CDR3 nucleotides read TGTGCCAGCAGTGAATATTATGCGGGGGCGGGATCACCCCTCCACTTT.

J is TRBJ2-2 and V is TRBV5-1; tentative D call: TRBD1 (7 bases). V shed 2 bases and J shed 7 bases, with 18 bases lying between them. Germline CDR1 reads SGHRS; CDR2 reads YFSETQ. There are 16 residues in the CDR3. DNA of the CDR3: TGCGCCAGCAGCTTCGTTGCAGGGGGAGGAATCGGGGAGCTGTTTTTT. Translation gives CASSFVAGGGIGELFF.

The chain has TRBV28 and TRBJ2-3; 7 nucleotides match TRBD2. Trimming removed 4 bases from V and 2 bases from J; junction bases left unmatched: 6. CDR1 and CDR2 (germline): MDHEN, SYDVKM. The CDR3 extends over 15 amino acids. CDR3 sequence (DNA): TGTGCCAGCAGTTGGAGCGGGGACTCCACAGATACGCAGTATTTT. Protein: CASSWSGDSTDTQYF.

This chain connects TRBV29-1 to TRBJ2-1; 9 nucleotides align to TRBD2. Germline CDR1 and CDR2: SQVTM and ANQGSEA. J lost 2 bases, V lost 7 bases, and 3 bases had no gene match. The CDR3 runs to 13 residues. The CDR3 DNA follows: TGCAGCGCAGGCGGGAGGGCCTACAATGAGCAGTTCTTC. Translated: CSAGGRAYNEQFF.

This clonotype showed up just once. A much larger clone is a single base away; this may be a read error. The CDR3 nucleotides read TGCGCCAGCAGCCAAACGGGTCGGAGCAATCCGCCCCAGCATTTT. The encoded protein is CASSQTGRSNPPQHF. The rearrangement links TRBV4-3 to TRBJ1-5; unclear D gene. Per the germline V gene, CDR1 is LGHNA and CDR2 is YSLEER. CDR3 length: 15 residues.

The chain recombines TRBV29-1 with TRBJ2-3, with D hard to call. CDR3 length equals 14 residues. Trimming removed 4 bases from V and 0 bases from J, with 11 bases in between. CDR1 is SQVTM, CDR2 ANQGSEA, per germline. CDR3 sequence (DNA): TGCAGCGTTGCACCCGCACAAAGCACAGATACGCAGTATTTT. It encodes CSVAPAQSTDTQYF.

This clonotype was seen only a few times. The CDR3: CASSSDGVYGYTF. DNA of the CDR3: TGTGCCAGCAGCTCGGACGGAGTCTATGGCTACACCTTC. The chain links TRBV27 to TRBJ1-2; D is ambiguous. This CDR3 has 13 amino acids. V was trimmed by 6 bases and J by 4 bases, leaving 12 bases between them. Germline loops: CDR1 MNHEY, CDR2 SMNVEV (reference sequence).

The chain links TRBV6-5 to TRBJ2-7; D call uncertain. Trimming removed 8 bases from V and 7 bases from J, with 27 bases in between. CDR3 size: 16 residues. The germline V gene encodes CDR1 MNHEY and CDR2 SVGAGI. The CDR3, as DNA: TGTGCCAGCGGCCTTCGCTCGGCCGGCGCCTACAATGAGCAGTACTTC. The encoded protein is CASGLRSAGAYNEQYF.

This clonotype was detected only a few times. The chain uses TRBV4-3 and TRBJ2-3; 8 bases align to TRBD1. CDR1 is LGHNA and CDR2 is YSLEER in the germline V gene. J lost 5 bases, V lost 2 bases, and 3 bases had no gene match. The CDR3 runs to 14 residues. The CDR3 coding sequence is TGCGCCAGCAGCCAATTACAGGGGGGAGATACGCAGTATTTT. As protein: CASSQLQGGDTQYF.

This clonotype turned up a few times. V and J are TRBV20-1 and TRBJ2-5; TRBD2 matches at 10 bases. This CDR3 has 17 amino acids. The germline V gene encodes CDR1 DFQATT and CDR2 SNEGSKA (reference sequence). V was pared by 6 bases and J by 2 bases, with 15 bases of the junction left unmatched. CDR3 nucleotides: TGCAGTGCCTGGGACTGGACTAGCGGCTCCTCACAAGAGACCCAGTACTTC. It specifies CSAWDWTSGSSQETQYF.

This chain joins TRBV20-1 and TRBJ2-4; 11 bases line up with TRBD2. The CDR3 is 15 amino acids. Germline V gene lookup returns CDR1 DFQATT and CDR2 SNEGSKA (reference sequence). V lost 8 bases and J lost 4; bases outside the gene matches: 10. The CDR3 reads CSLAMTSGMKNIQYF. CDR3 in DNA: TGCAGTCTTGCAATGACTAGCGGGATGAAAAACATTCAGTACTTC.

This sequence joins TRBV6-5 and TRBJ1-4; D perhaps matches TRBD1 (6 bases). With 5 bases removed from V and 7 bases from J, the gap between germline ends came to 11 bases. The CDR3 runs 13 residues. Germline V gene sequence: CDR1 MNHEY, CDR2 SVGAGI. The CDR3 here is CASSAAGAEKLFF. CDR3 in DNA: TGTGCCAGCAGTGCGGCAGGGGCTGAAAAACTGTTTTTT.